This T cell receptor beta chain was identified in a study of T-cell reconstitution after alpha-beta-depleted transplantation in children. V shed 0 bases and J shed 5 bases, with 16 bases lying between them. CDR1 ENHRY and CDR2 SYGVKD come from the germline V gene. This CDR3 is 16 amino acids long. Preparation of the TCRbeta library used unique molecular identifiers. TCRdb re-analysed the PCR reads in MiXCR, keeping a single row per CDR3 protein. The sample includes hundreds of thousands of distinct CDR3 sequences, roughly 15% seen only once; the top ten take about 45%. This clonotype showed up just a few times.

The TCR sequence derives from a male patient between 2 and 10 years old who had a stem cell transplant for acute lymphoblastic leukemia, so the T cells may come from the graft donor. The material sequenced was PBMCs, mostly from graft donor cells, taken 360 days after TCRalphabeta/CD19-depleted stem cell transplant. The chain links TRBV10-3 to TRBJ1-2; possible D gene TRBD1, 5 bases. Here the CDR3 reads CAISESNVGTGYGYTF. As DNA, the CDR3 is TGTGCCATCAGTGAGTCGAATGTAGGGACTGGGTATGGCTACACCTTC.